These 20 T cell receptor beta chains were sequenced from one sample in a study of blood T cell repertoires in COVID-19 (dated by TCRdb to the early 2020s). The library relied on the immunoSEQ multiplex PCR assay. As stored in TCRdb, this immuneACCESS dataset retains in-frame rearrangements with V and J assigned. A fraction of the clones does not appear; measured against another copy, unresolved V genes explain less than half of the discrepancy, and the remainder lacks a known reason. The sample table holds 200,000 to 300,000 clones, of which roughly 80% were seen once. Together, the top ten hold less than 3.5% of the sample. Sequenced material: peripheral blood. Receptor source: a woman between 18 and 30 years old with acute or convalescent COVID-19.

V and J are TRBV20-1 and TRBJ2-5; 7 bases agree with TRBD2. The CDR3 extends over 16 amino acids. Germline CDR1 DFQATT, CDR2 SNEGSKA (reference sequence). The junction had 15 bases not matched to a gene; V was cut back by 3 bases and J by 5 bases. The CDR3 spells CSASNWRETPRETQYF. CDR3 DNA sequence: TGCAGTGCTAGTAATTGGCGGGAGACCCCTCGGGAGACCCAGTACTTC.

The chain recombines TRBV4-3 with TRBJ2-3; the match to TRBD1 covers 7 bases. This CDR3 region has 16 residues. With V trimmed by 0 bases and J by 2 bases, 5 bases remained unmatched. The germline V gene encodes CDR1 LGHNA and CDR2 YSLEER. CDR3 sequence: CASSQERGQITDTQYF. Here the CDR3 DNA reads TGCGCCAGCAGCCAAGAAAGGGGACAGATCACAGATACGCAGTATTTT.

The chain couples TRBV7-2 to TRBJ2-1; possibly TRBD2 for D (5 bases). CDR1 SGHTA and CDR2 FQGNSA come from the germline V gene. The CDR3 sequence is 13 residues long. Deletions cut 2 bases from V and 7 bases from J, with 9 bases between. The CDR3 sequence is CASSLWETNEQFF. In nucleotides, the CDR3 is TGTGCCAGCAGCTTATGGGAGACTAATGAGCAGTTCTTC.

The rearrangement uses TRBV19 and TRBJ1-2; 9 nucleotides match TRBD1. The CDR3 length is 15 residues. Per the germline V gene, CDR1 is LNHDA and CDR2 is SQIVND (reference sequence). With 4 bases clipped from V and 3 bases from J, the junction kept 6 bases outside the gene matches. The CDR3 here is CASSSGTGSDYGYTF. CDR3 DNA sequence: TGTGCCAGTAGTAGTGGGACAGGGTCAGACTATGGCTACACCTTC. Full variable domain (missing parts from reference TRBV19 and TRBJ1-2): DGGITQSPKYLFRKEGQNVTLSCEQNLNHDAMYWYRQDPGQGLRLIYYSQIVNDFQKGDIAEGYSVSREKKESFPLTVTSAQKNPTAFYLCASSSGTGSDYGYTFGSGTRLTVV.

This clone was seen a handful of times. The chain has TRBV19 and TRBJ1-5, with D possibly being TRBD1 (5 bases). The CDR3 has 13 residues. Germline values: CDR1 LNHDA, CDR2 SQIVND (reference sequence). The V end was cut by 5 bases, the J end by 6 bases, with 11 bases between. The CDR3 nucleotides are TGTGCCAGTAGTGCCCCAGGGATTCAGCCCCAGCATTTT. This codes for CASSAPGIQPQHF.

V usage is TRBV20-1 and J usage is TRBJ2-1; TRBD1 matches at 9 bases. The junction had 15 bases not matched to a gene; V was cut back by 3 bases and J by 9 bases. CDR3 length equals 16 residues. Germline values: CDR1 DFQATT, CDR2 SNEGSKA (reference sequence). The CDR3 bases are TGCAGTGCTAGTAGGGGAGGGACAGGGTTAATTGGTGAGCAGTTCTTC. Amino acids: CSASRGGTGLIGEQFF.

V is TRBV5-8 and J is TRBJ1-2, with D perhaps matching TRBD1 (6 bases). Germline-derived CDR1 and CDR2 are SGHTS and YDEGEE. The V end was cut by 4 bases, the J end by 5 bases, with 12 bases between. This CDR3 comprises 13 residues. The CDR3 is CASSADRKYGYTF. The CDR3 nucleotides read TGTGCCAGCAGCGCAGACAGGAAATATGGCTACACCTTC.

The chain combines TRBV19 with TRBJ2-1, with 9 bases identical to TRBD2. The CDR3 has 16 amino acids. Germline V gives CDR1 LNHDA, CDR2 SQIVND (reference sequence). V dropped 4 bases and J dropped 8; count of bases not matched to a gene: 12. The CDR3 DNA reads as TGTGCCAGTAGTACAACCGGGACTAGCAATATCCATGAGCAGTTCTTC. Protein sequence: CASSTTGTSNIHEQFF.

The rearrangement links TRBV27 to TRBJ2-5; TRBD1 matches 7 bases. Germline V gene sequence: CDR1 MNHEY, CDR2 SMNVEV (reference sequence). V was pared by 5 bases and J by 2 bases, with 5 bases of the junction left unmatched. There are 14 residues in the CDR3. CDR3: CASSLRQGQETQYF. In DNA form, the CDR3 reads TGTGCCAGCAGTCTCCGACAGGGACAAGAGACCCAGTACTTC.

The rearrangement links TRBV5-4 to TRBJ2-3; 8 bases agree with TRBD2. V was clipped by 7 bases and J by 1 base; unmatched bases: 8. CDR1 and CDR2 from the germline V gene are SGHNT and YYREEE (reference sequence). This CDR3 is 15 amino acids long. CDR3 protein: CASAEAGGRTDTQYF. The CDR3 DNA sequence: TGTGCCAGCGCCGAGGCGGGAGGACGCACAGATACGCAGTATTTT.

The chain employs TRBV5-1 and TRBJ1-5; D gene ambiguous. Per germline, CDR1 SGHRS and CDR2 YFSETQ. V was cut by 0 bases and J by 3 bases, with 7 bases left in between. This CDR3 contains 14 residues. The CDR3 here is CASSLGSYNQPQHF. The CDR3 DNA is TGCGCCAGCAGCTTGGGGAGCTACAATCAGCCCCAGCATTTT.

This chain joins TRBV24-1 and TRBJ2-7, with 10 positions matching TRBD2. The germline V gene has CDR1 KGHDR and CDR2 SFDVKD. This CDR3 contains 15 residues. V was pared by 1 base and J by 5 bases, with 4 bases of the junction left unmatched. The CDR3 here is CATSDLGLAGDEQYF. CDR3 sequence (DNA): TGTGCCACCAGTGATTTAGGCCTAGCGGGAGACGAGCAGTACTTC.

V gene TRBV5-6 combines with J gene TRBJ2-1, with 13 bases identical to TRBD2. Looked up from germline, CDR1 is SGHDT and CDR2 is YYEEEE. V shed 4 bases and J 4 bases; nucleotides not matched to a gene: 5. CDR3 length: 16 amino acids. The CDR3: CASSPWTSGRYNEQFF. The CDR3 bases are TGTGCCAGCAGCCCGTGGACTAGCGGGAGATACAATGAGCAGTTCTTC.

The V and J genes are TRBV6-5 and TRBJ1-6, with D unresolved. Trimming cost V 5 bases and J 4 bases, with 9 bases left between them. The CDR3 is 14 residues long. CDR1 is MNHEY, CDR2 SVGAGI, per germline. The CDR3 DNA reads as TGTGCCAGCAGTCGGACTAGTTATAATTCACCCCTCCACTTT. Translation: CASSRTSYNSPLHF.

This clone appeared many times. V is TRBV11-3 and J is TRBJ2-2, with TRBD1 matching over 7 bases. Losses at the gene ends were 0 bases for V and 6 bases for J; bases not matched to a gene: 7. This CDR3 contains 16 residues. CDR1 is SGHNT, CDR2 YENEEA, per germline. The CDR3 reads CASSLDRAGGAGELFF. The DNA for the CDR3 is TGTGCCAGCAGCTTAGACCGGGCAGGGGGAGCCGGGGAGCTGTTTTTT.

In its sample, this clone was seen a few times. V is TRBV20-1 and J is TRBJ2-7, with 9 bases aligning to TRBD2. V lost 3 bases to trimming and J lost 5 bases; unmatched junction nucleotides: 14. CDR1 is DFQATT and CDR2 is SNEGSKA in the germline V gene (reference sequence). The CDR3 extends over 16 amino acids. The CDR3 is CSASRASGTLSHEQYF. In DNA, the CDR3 is TGCAGTGCTAGTAGGGCTAGCGGGACCCTTTCCCACGAGCAGTACTTC.

The gene calls are TRBV27 and TRBJ1-5; TRBD1 matches 7 bases. The CDR3 has 15 amino acids. J gave up 0 bases and V 6 bases, and 5 bases lay outside the gene matches. Per germline, CDR1 MNHEY and CDR2 SMNVEV (reference sequence). The DNA of the CDR3 is TGTGCCAGCAGGGACAGGACCACTAGCAATCAGCCCCAGCATTTT. It yields the protein CASRDRTTSNQPQHF.

The V call is TRBV18, the J call TRBJ2-7, with 7 bases matching TRBD2. V was clipped by 2 bases and J by 2 bases; unmatched bases: 3. The CDR3 totals 14 residues. The germline gives CDR1 KGHSH, CDR2 LQKENI. The CDR3 region is CASSPRTRAYEQYF. In nucleotides, the CDR3 is TGTGCCAGCTCACCAAGGACTAGGGCCTACGAGCAGTACTTC.

The J gene is TRBJ1-2, the V gene TRBV24-1; D unclear. Per the germline V gene, CDR1 is KGHDR and CDR2 is SFDVKD. V was shortened by 3 bases and J by 2 bases, with 3 bases between the two germline ends. The CDR3 contains 12 residues. CDR3 DNA sequence: TGTGCCACCAGTGATCAAAACTATGGCTACACCTTC. Amino acids: CATSDQNYGYTF.

V gene TRBV30 combines with J gene TRBJ1-5; the D gene is possibly TRBD1 (5 bases). The CDR3 contains 14 residues. In germline, CDR1 is GTSNPN, CDR2 SVGIG (reference sequence). V was cut by 2 bases and J by 4 bases, with 12 bases left in between. The chain's CDR3 is CAWSRRGGNQPQHF. The CDR3 DNA is TGTGCCTGGAGTAGGCGGGGGGGGAATCAGCCCCAGCATTTT.